This T cell receptor beta chain was captured in a study of cytomegalovirus exposure and HLA in healthy donors. Study-level findings and limits: Reports indicated that the classifier achieved high specificity and sensitivity in diagnosing cytomegalovirus status. Rare TCR sequences dominated, though some public TCRs recurred in many donors.

A remark on this clone: The antigen is not known.

The junction had 3 bases not matched to a gene; V was cut back by 6 bases and J by 4 bases. The CDR3 extends over 14 amino acids. From germline, CDR1 is MNHNS and CDR2 SASEGT. PCR amplification relied on 60 Vbeta primers (plus 13 Jbeta primers). Study processing details: Later, an analysis found tens of millions of unique TCR beta chains, and around 10 million of these were shared. Sequenced by immunoSEQ multiplex PCR; TCRdb stores in-frame clones only, minus some. That table is the source of V, J and clone size, and D and trimming were worked out from the DNA. Among around 95,000 clones listed, around four fifths were seen once.

Sample: PBMCs. V and J are TRBV6-1 and TRBJ2-6; the match to TRBD1 covers 7 bases. The TCR sequence derives from a man aged 25 to 40 in good health and CMV-seropositive. The CDR3 is CASSRGTGANVLTF. CDR3 nucleotides: TGTGCCAGCAGCAGGGGGACAGGGGCCAACGTCCTGACTTTC.